This T cell receptor beta chain was obtained from a study of blood T cell repertoires in COVID-19. The repertoire was sequenced with immunoSEQ multiplex PCR; TCRdb's copy has only in-frame clones and lacks some. The table records about 170,000 clones, 88% of them present only once. Trimming took 3 bases from V and 8 from J; bases not matched to a gene: 5. Per the germline V gene, CDR1 is SNHLY and CDR2 is FYNNEI. This CDR3 is built from 15 residues. The chain couples TRBV2 to TRBJ2-1; 12 nucleotides match TRBD2. The specimen was peripheral blood. The origin of this receptor is a man between 50 and 59 years old who had recovered from COVID-19. CDR3 nucleotides: TGTGCCAGCAGTGAGGGGCTAGCGGGAGGGCATGAGCAGTTCTTC. It translates to CASSEGLAGGHEQFF. The complete variable domain, with remaining parts taken from reference TRBV2 and TRBJ2-1, reads EPEVTQTPSHQVTQMGQEVILRCVPISNHLYFYWYRQILGQKVEFLVSFYNNEISEKSEIFDDQFSVERPDGSNFTLKIRSTKLEDSAMYFCASSEGLAGGHEQFFGPGTRLTVL.